Included here is one TCR beta chain sequence, with context. The data belong to a study of blood T cell repertoires in COVID-19. About the study: Sites in the United States, Italy and Spain provided acute and convalescent COVID-19 samples. Sources were T cells, B-cell-depleted T cells, or PBMCs; the material itself was cDNA or gDNA.

Per the original methods: Amplification from reference gene primers served as the basis for estimated nucleated cell counts. TCRdb's copy holds only in-frame clones and misses some; the assay was immunoSEQ multiplex PCR. V and J calls and clone size are copied from that table; D and trimming were computed from the DNA. Of about 55,000 clones in the sample, about nine tenths were seen once. Sequenced sample: peripheral blood. This receptor was taken from a man aged 35 to 55 with acute or convalescent COVID-19.

The chain's CDR3 is CASSDRGRDSPLHF. CDR3 in DNA: TGTGCCAGCAGTGACAGGGGGCGGGATTCACCCCTCCACTTT. The rearrangement links TRBV6-1 to TRBJ1-6; 8 bases are shared with TRBD1. From germline, CDR1 is MNHNS and CDR2 SASEGT. This CDR3 spans 14 amino acids. V lost 3 bases, J lost 8 bases, and 3 bases stayed unmatched.